This T cell receptor beta chain was documented in a study of cytomegalovirus exposure and HLA in healthy donors. Trimming removed 4 bases from V and 3 bases from J, with 16 bases in between. CDR3 length: 16 residues. Germline V lookup: CDR1 SGHRS, CDR2 YFSETQ. The PCR had 60 Vbeta and 13 Jbeta primers. TCRdb keeps only in-frame clones here, not all; method: immunoSEQ multiplex PCR. Of 180,000 or so clones in the sample, more than 70% are singletons; the top ten hold 1.3% to 1.5%. What was sequenced was PBMCs. This TCR was sampled from a girl under 18 in good health and CMV-seropositive. The J gene is TRBJ1-4, the V gene TRBV5-1; D unresolved. The CDR3 is CASSPHGGVANEKLFF. Here the CDR3 DNA reads TGCGCCAGCAGCCCTCACGGCGGGGTTGCTAATGAAAAACTGTTTTTT.